This TCR beta chain was obtained from a study of T cells in localized non-small cell lung cancer. Some clones are missing from TCRdb's copy, which holds only in-frame ones; the method was immunoSEQ multiplex PCR. The data hold 75,000 to 80,000 clones, with more than 70% observed a single time. CDR1 and CDR2 (germline): MGHRA, YSYEKL. There are 18 residues in the CDR3. Deletions cut 1 base from V and 0 bases from J, with 19 bases between. Turning to this clone: The antigen is undetermined.

Study observations and caveats: Clonality of T cells reached its maximum in uninvolved adjacent lung, surpassing tumor. Longer overall survival was seen with higher T cell density measured in blood.

The sequencing here drew on peripheral blood, taken before any cancer treatment. This chain joins TRBV4-1 and TRBJ2-7, with a tentative D call TRBD1 (6 bases). The receptor comes from a woman aged 35 to 69 with stage I squamous cell lung carcinoma. CDR3: CASSQVSTRTVSSYEQYF. CDR3 in DNA: TGCGCCAGCAGCCAAGTTTCGACACGGACAGTCAGCTCCTACGAGCAGTACTTC.